The 24 T cell receptor beta chains reported below all come from one sample, sequenced in a study of T cell responses to AZD1222 COVID-19 vaccine. Measured with immunoSEQ multiplex PCR; TCRdb has only the in-frame clones, and not every one. The profile shows 130,000 or so clones, approximately 86% of them singletons. The sequencing used peripheral blood, collected 28 days after the second AZD1222 dose. The receptor set was obtained from an adult who received the AZD1222 COVID-19 vaccine.

This chain uses TRBV27 with TRBJ1-1; maybe TRBD1 (6 bases). Trimming removed 8 bases at V and 1 base at J, with 14 bases between. CDR3 length equals 14 residues. CDR1 is MNHEY, CDR2 SMNVEV, per germline (reference sequence). The CDR3 reads CASQRTGANTEAFF. In DNA, the CDR3 is TGTGCCAGCCAACGGACGGGGGCGAACACTGAAGCTTTCTTT.

The chain uses TRBV27 and TRBJ1-4, with unresolved D. V lost 0 bases, J lost 7 bases, and 12 bases lay in between. Germline CDR1 reads MNHEY; CDR2 reads SMNVEV (reference sequence). CDR3 length: 15 amino acids. This chain's CDR3 is CASSLSGTWGEKLFF. The CDR3 DNA follows: TGTGCCAGCAGTTTATCAGGCACTTGGGGTGAAAAACTGTTTTTT.

J is TRBJ1-1 and V is TRBV4-1, with D possibly matching TRBD1 (6 bases). This CDR3 is 17 amino acids long. CDR1 and CDR2 (germline): MGHRA, YSYEKL. Trimming shortened V by 1 base and J by 1 base, and 16 bases separated the two germline ends. CDR3 DNA: TGCGCCAGCAGCCAAGTGGTTGGAGACAGGAGGAACACTGAAGCTTTCTTT. Translated, it gives CASSQVVGDRRNTEAFF.

This chain joins TRBV5-1 and TRBJ2-1; a weak D match, TRBD2 (5 bases). V lost 5 bases and J 0 bases, leaving 9 bases between the germline ends. Germline V gene data show CDR1 as SGHRS and CDR2 as YFSETQ. The CDR3 consists of 14 residues. The CDR3 here is CASSPGSSYNEQFF. For the CDR3, the DNA is TGCGCCAGCAGTCCGGGGAGCTCCTACAATGAGCAGTTCTTC.

The genes are TRBV10-1 and TRBJ1-3; D is ambiguous. The germline V and J ends were trimmed by 8 bases and 2 bases, with 10 bases remaining between them. The germline V gene encodes CDR1 WNHNN and CDR2 SYGVQD (reference sequence). This CDR3 region has 13 residues. The CDR3 DNA reads as TGCGCCAGCGGATTGGGAACTGGAAACACCATATATTTT. Translation: CASGLGTGNTIYF.

This chain links TRBV18 with TRBJ1-4, with D hard to call. The length of the CDR3 is 14 residues. Trimming took off 3 bases at V and 3 bases at J, with 8 bases between the two ends. Germline V CDR1 and CDR2: KGHSH, LQKENI. CDR3 in amino acids: CASSPTLANEKLFF. CDR3 bases: TGTGCCAGCTCACCCACGTTAGCTAATGAAAAACTGTTTTTT. The full variable domain, with the rest looked up from reference TRBV18 and TRBJ1-4, is NAGVMQNPRHLVRRRGQEARLRCSPMKGHSHVYWYRQLPEEGLKFMVYLQKENIIDESGMPKERFSAEFPKEGPSILRIQQVVRGDSAAYFCASSPTLANEKLFFGSGTQLSVL.

The rearrangement links TRBV30 to TRBJ1-1; TRBD1 aligns across 7 bases. V was clipped by 1 base and J by 3 bases; unmatched bases: 8. The germline gives CDR1 GTSNPN, CDR2 SVGIG (reference sequence). The CDR3 runs to 15 residues. The DNA of the CDR3 is TGTGCCTGGAGTGCCCGACAGGGAAGAGACACTGAAGCTTTCTTT. Its protein product is CAWSARQGRDTEAFF.

The rearrangement joins TRBV4-1 to TRBJ2-1, with TRBD2 identical over 11 bases. The CDR3 length is 17 residues. CDR1 and CDR2 from the germline V gene are MGHRA and YSYEKL. After removal of 5 bases from V and 0 bases from J, the junction contained 6 bases not matched to a gene. The CDR3 DNA follows: TGCGCCAGCAGCTCCGGACTAGCGGGCTTCTCCTACAATGAGCAGTTCTTC. Its protein is CASSSGLAGFSYNEQFF.

There are many counts of this clone. The chain is built from TRBV4-2 and TRBJ1-5; D unclear. The germline V gene encodes CDR1 LGHNA and CDR2 YNFKEQ. The CDR3 contains 13 residues. V was shortened by 0 bases and J by 5 bases, with 5 bases between the two germline ends. CDR3 protein: CASSQDPDQPQHF. Here the CDR3 DNA reads TGTGCCAGCAGCCAAGACCCTGATCAGCCCCAGCATTTT.

This clone was seen once. The gene calls are TRBV7-2 and TRBJ2-3, with 8 bases matching TRBD2. This CDR3 spans 15 amino acids. Germline V lookup: CDR1 SGHTA, CDR2 FQGNSA. V was pared by 5 bases and J by 5 bases, with 9 bases of the junction left unmatched. The CDR3 nucleotides read TGTGCCAGCAGCGTAACCGGGACTAGTATAGATACGCAGTATTTT. This translates into CASSVTGTSIDTQYF.

This clone appeared once. The V call is TRBV21-1, the J call TRBJ2-1; the table gives TRBD2 as D, unverified against the DNA. TRBV21-1 is a recognized pseudogene. The CDR3 runs to 17 residues. DNA for the CDR3: TGTGCCAGCAGCTGCCAAAGGGGACTAGCGGACTACAATGAGCAGTTCTTC. This codes for CASSCQRGLADYNEQFF.

This chain joins TRBV28 and TRBJ2-1; weak D call: TRBD1 (6 bases). Germline V gene sequence: CDR1 MDHEN, CDR2 SYDVKM. This CDR3 region has 14 residues. The CDR3 loop is CATGRDTPPNEQFF. CDR3 nucleotides: TGTGCTACTGGCCGGGACACCCCGCCCAATGAGCAGTTCTTC.

This clone has just one count. This chain joins TRBV11-3 and TRBJ2-6; D perhaps matches TRBD1 (6 bases). V shed 4 bases and J shed 2 bases, with 9 bases lying between them. CDR3 length equals 15 residues. Per the germline V gene, CDR1 is SGHNT and CDR2 is YENEEA. This chain's CDR3 is CASSSRQAGANVLTF. CDR3 DNA sequence: TGTGCCAGCAGCTCCAGACAGGCTGGGGCCAACGTCCTGACTTTC. Full variable domain (outside the CDR3, taken from reference TRBV11-3 and TRBJ2-6): EAGVVQSPRYKIIEKKQPVAFWCNPISGHNTLYWYLQNLGQGPELLIRYENEEAVDDSQLPKDRFSAERLKGVDSTLKIQPAELGDSAVYLCASSSRQAGANVLTFGAGSRLTVL.

The chain has TRBV4-1 and TRBJ2-7, with a possible D match to TRBD2 (5 bases). Germline loops: CDR1 MGHRA, CDR2 YSYEKL. Trimming removed 5 bases from V and 5 bases from J, with 16 bases in between. CDR3 length: 14 amino acids. The CDR3 loop reads CASSFPGPGNEQYF. The CDR3, as DNA: TGCGCCAGCAGCTTTCCGGGTCCGGGGAACGAGCAGTACTTC.

The chain links TRBV4-3 to TRBJ1-2; tentatively, D is TRBD1 (5 bases). Trimming removed 1 base from V and 3 bases from J, with 12 bases in between. The CDR3 length is 15 residues. CDR1 and CDR2 from the germline V gene are LGHNA and YSLEER. The CDR3 DNA is TGCGCCAGCAGCCAAGGATACGGGACCGACTATGGCTACACCTTC. Its protein product is CASSQGYGTDYGYTF.

The gene calls are TRBV27 and TRBJ1-1; TRBD1 agrees at 10 bases. Germline V gives CDR1 MNHEY, CDR2 SMNVEV (reference sequence). V dropped 6 bases and J dropped 1; count of bases not matched to a gene: 5. The CDR3 is 15 residues long. The CDR3 loop is CASRDRGFGNTEAFF. Written as DNA, the CDR3 is TGTGCCAGCAGGGACAGGGGGTTCGGGAACACTGAAGCTTTCTTT.

The chain carries TRBV5-1 and TRBJ1-6; D unclear. This CDR3 is built from 13 residues. Trimming took 5 bases from V and 5 from J, leaving 8 bases between them. Germline V gene data show CDR1 as SGHRS and CDR2 as YFSETQ. CDR3 protein: CASRVDNNSPLHF. CDR3 DNA: TGCGCCAGCAGGGTAGATAATAATTCACCCCTCCACTTT. The full variable domain, its missing parts supplied by reference TRBV5-1 and TRBJ1-6, is KAGVTQTPRYLIKTRGQQVTLSCSPISGHRSVSWYQQTPGQGLQFLFEYFSETQRNKGNFPGRFSGRQFSNSRSEMNVSTLELGDSALYLCASRVDNNSPLHFGNGTRLTVT.

The rearrangement links TRBV28 to TRBJ1-2; possible D gene TRBD1, 6 bases. CDR3 length equals 12 residues. Trimming took off 6 bases at V and 6 bases at J, with 11 bases between the two ends. Germline V gene sequence: CDR1 MDHEN, CDR2 SYDVKM. The CDR3 reads CASSHQGNGYTF. CDR3 nucleotides: TGTGCCAGCAGCCACCAGGGGAATGGCTACACCTTC.

This clone was seen more than once but under ten times. This CDR3 reads CASSQGRRETQYF. In nucleotides, the CDR3 is TGTGCCAGCAGCCAGGGCCGCAGGGAGACCCAGTACTTC. The rearrangement joins TRBV4-2 to TRBJ2-5; no firm D call. The CDR3 length is 13 residues. The germline V and J ends were trimmed by 3 bases and 5 bases, with 10 bases remaining between them. Germline CDR1 LGHNA, CDR2 YNFKEQ.

The V call is TRBV19, the J call TRBJ2-3; D is perhaps TRBD1 (5 bases). Germline CDR1 and CDR2: LNHDA and SQIVND (reference sequence). V was clipped by 6 bases and J by 5 bases, with 6 bases between them. The CDR3 contains 11 residues. The CDR3: CASSDRDTQYF. DNA for the CDR3: TGTGCCAGTAGCGACAGAGATACGCAGTATTTT.

The chain combines TRBV2 with TRBJ1-6; D is unresolved. Trimming removed 4 bases at V and 9 bases at J, with 13 bases between. Per germline, CDR1 SNHLY and CDR2 FYNNEI. There are 14 residues in the CDR3. The DNA for the CDR3 is TGTGCCAGCAGTGTTCGGGCGTCAGGTTCACCCCTCCACTTT. Encoded protein: CASSVRASGSPLHF.

This chain uses TRBV27 with TRBJ1-4; 7 bases align to TRBD1. CDR1 and CDR2 from the germline V gene are MNHEY and SMNVEV (reference sequence). V gave up 3 bases and J gave up 7 bases; unmatched junction bases: 5. This CDR3 has 14 residues. The CDR3 DNA is TGTGCCAGCAGTTTCGGGGCAGGGGGTGAAAAACTGTTTTTT. Translated, it gives CASSFGAGGEKLFF.

This chain connects TRBV6-5 to TRBJ1-5; no clear D gene. Germline CDR1 is MNHEY and CDR2 is SVGAGI. V lost 7 bases, J lost 5 bases, and 18 bases lay in between. The CDR3 has 15 residues. CDR3 nucleotides: TGTGCCAGCACCCTAGGACTGCCCGGGGATCAGCCCCAGCATTTT. Translating gives CASTLGLPGDQPQHF.

This chain joins TRBV5-1 and TRBJ1-1; D is unclear. The germline V gene encodes CDR1 SGHRS and CDR2 YFSETQ. V was pared by 0 bases and J by 5 bases, with 14 bases between. The CDR3 totals 15 residues. Here the CDR3 reads CASSLDPAPRTEAFF. CDR3 sequence (DNA): TGCGCCAGCAGCTTGGATCCAGCCCCAAGAACTGAAGCTTTCTTT. The complete variable domain, with remaining parts taken from reference TRBV5-1 and TRBJ1-1, reads KAGVTQTPRYLIKTRGQQVTLSCSPISGHRSVSWYQQTPGQGLQFLFEYFSETQRNKGNFPGRFSGRQFSNSRSEMNVSTLELGDSALYLCASSLDPAPRTEAFFGQGTRLTVV.